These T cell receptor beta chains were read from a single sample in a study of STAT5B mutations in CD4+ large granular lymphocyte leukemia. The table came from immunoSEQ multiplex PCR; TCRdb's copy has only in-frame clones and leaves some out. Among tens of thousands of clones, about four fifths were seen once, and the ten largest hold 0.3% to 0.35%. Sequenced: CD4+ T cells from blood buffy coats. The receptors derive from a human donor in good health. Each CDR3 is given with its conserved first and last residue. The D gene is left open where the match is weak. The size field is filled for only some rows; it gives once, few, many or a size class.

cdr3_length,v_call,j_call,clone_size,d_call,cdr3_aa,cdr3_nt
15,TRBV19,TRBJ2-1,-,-,CASSILGQNGNEQFF,TGTGCCAGTAGTATCCTAGGACAGAATGGCAATGAGCAGTTCTTC
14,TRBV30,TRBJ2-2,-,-,CAWRVASNTGELFF,TGTGCCTGGAGGGTAGCGTCGAACACCGGGGAGCTGTTTTTT
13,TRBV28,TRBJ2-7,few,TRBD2,CASVPGGAHEQYF,TGTGCCAGCGTCCCCGGGGGGGCCCACGAGCAGTACTTC
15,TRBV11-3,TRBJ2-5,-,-,CASSLIPGPQETQYF,TGTGCCAGCAGCTTAATTCCGGGACCACAAGAGACCCAGTACTTC
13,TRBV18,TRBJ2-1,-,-,CASSPPAYNEQFF,TGTGCCAGCTCACCACCGGCCTACAATGAGCAGTTCTTC
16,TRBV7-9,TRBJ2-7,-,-,CASSLSGVEGAYEQYF,TGTGCCAGCAGCTTATCGGGGGTGGAGGGAGCCTACGAGCAGTACTTC
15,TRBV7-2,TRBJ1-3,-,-,CASSPRVAAGNTIYF,TGTGCCAGCAGCCCCCGGGTGGCAGCTGGAAACACCATATATTTT
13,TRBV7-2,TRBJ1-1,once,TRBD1,CASRVQGATEAFF,TGTGCCAGCAGGGTACAGGGGGCCACTGAAGCTTTCTTT
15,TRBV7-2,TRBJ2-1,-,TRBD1,CASSPGTGFYNEQFF,TGTGCCAGCAGCCCCGGGACAGGGTTTTACAATGAGCAGTTCTTC
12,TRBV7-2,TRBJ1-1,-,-,CASSLVAGSAFF,TGTGCCAGCAGCTTAGTAGCAGGGTCAGCTTTCTTT
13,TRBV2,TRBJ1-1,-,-,CASRRQLNTEAFF,TGTGCCAGCAGGCGACAGCTGAACACTGAAGCTTTCTTT
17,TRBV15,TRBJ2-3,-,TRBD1,CATSRERTGWGADTQYF,TGTGCCACCAGCAGAGAGAGGACAGGGTGGGGGGCAGATACGCAGTATTTT